This section outlines one T cell receptor (beta chain) sequence together with its context. Trimming took off 7 bases at V and 0 bases at J, with 10 bases between the two ends. Germline CDR1 is MNHEY and CDR2 is SVGEGT. CDR3 length equals 15 residues. This entry belongs to a study of T-cell memory formation after mild COVID-19. TCRdb reprocessed the 5' RACE reads with MiXCR, giving one entry per CDR3 protein. The data contain approximately 250,000 distinct CDR3 sequences, 15% to 20% of them singletons. The chain has TRBV6-2 or TRBV6-3 and TRBJ2-6; D uncertain. Sequencing was carried out using PBMCs or a T cell subset sorted from them (not recorded which). This TCR was sampled from a man aged 18 to 29 who had mild COVID-19 (a few samples of this study predate the infection). Cell type and time point are not known. The chain's CDR3 is CASNIPSSGANVLTF. The CDR3 DNA reads as TGTGCCAGCAACATCCCTAGCTCTGGGGCCAACGTCCTGACTTTC.